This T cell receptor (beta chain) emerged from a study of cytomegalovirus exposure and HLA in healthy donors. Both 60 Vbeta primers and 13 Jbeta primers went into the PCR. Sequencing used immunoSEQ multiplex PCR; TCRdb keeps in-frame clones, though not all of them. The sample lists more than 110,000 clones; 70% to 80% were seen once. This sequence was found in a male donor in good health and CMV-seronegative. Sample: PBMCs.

The CDR3 bases are TGTGCCAGCAGCCCCGGGGGGAGCTCTGGAAACACCATATATTTT. It specifies CASSPGGSSGNTIYF. J is TRBJ1-3 and V is TRBV7-9; D perhaps matches TRBD1 (5 bases). V dropped 5 bases and J dropped 0 bases, with 11 bases sitting between them. The CDR3 has 15 residues. Germline CDR1 reads SEHNR; CDR2 reads FQNEAQ (reference sequence).